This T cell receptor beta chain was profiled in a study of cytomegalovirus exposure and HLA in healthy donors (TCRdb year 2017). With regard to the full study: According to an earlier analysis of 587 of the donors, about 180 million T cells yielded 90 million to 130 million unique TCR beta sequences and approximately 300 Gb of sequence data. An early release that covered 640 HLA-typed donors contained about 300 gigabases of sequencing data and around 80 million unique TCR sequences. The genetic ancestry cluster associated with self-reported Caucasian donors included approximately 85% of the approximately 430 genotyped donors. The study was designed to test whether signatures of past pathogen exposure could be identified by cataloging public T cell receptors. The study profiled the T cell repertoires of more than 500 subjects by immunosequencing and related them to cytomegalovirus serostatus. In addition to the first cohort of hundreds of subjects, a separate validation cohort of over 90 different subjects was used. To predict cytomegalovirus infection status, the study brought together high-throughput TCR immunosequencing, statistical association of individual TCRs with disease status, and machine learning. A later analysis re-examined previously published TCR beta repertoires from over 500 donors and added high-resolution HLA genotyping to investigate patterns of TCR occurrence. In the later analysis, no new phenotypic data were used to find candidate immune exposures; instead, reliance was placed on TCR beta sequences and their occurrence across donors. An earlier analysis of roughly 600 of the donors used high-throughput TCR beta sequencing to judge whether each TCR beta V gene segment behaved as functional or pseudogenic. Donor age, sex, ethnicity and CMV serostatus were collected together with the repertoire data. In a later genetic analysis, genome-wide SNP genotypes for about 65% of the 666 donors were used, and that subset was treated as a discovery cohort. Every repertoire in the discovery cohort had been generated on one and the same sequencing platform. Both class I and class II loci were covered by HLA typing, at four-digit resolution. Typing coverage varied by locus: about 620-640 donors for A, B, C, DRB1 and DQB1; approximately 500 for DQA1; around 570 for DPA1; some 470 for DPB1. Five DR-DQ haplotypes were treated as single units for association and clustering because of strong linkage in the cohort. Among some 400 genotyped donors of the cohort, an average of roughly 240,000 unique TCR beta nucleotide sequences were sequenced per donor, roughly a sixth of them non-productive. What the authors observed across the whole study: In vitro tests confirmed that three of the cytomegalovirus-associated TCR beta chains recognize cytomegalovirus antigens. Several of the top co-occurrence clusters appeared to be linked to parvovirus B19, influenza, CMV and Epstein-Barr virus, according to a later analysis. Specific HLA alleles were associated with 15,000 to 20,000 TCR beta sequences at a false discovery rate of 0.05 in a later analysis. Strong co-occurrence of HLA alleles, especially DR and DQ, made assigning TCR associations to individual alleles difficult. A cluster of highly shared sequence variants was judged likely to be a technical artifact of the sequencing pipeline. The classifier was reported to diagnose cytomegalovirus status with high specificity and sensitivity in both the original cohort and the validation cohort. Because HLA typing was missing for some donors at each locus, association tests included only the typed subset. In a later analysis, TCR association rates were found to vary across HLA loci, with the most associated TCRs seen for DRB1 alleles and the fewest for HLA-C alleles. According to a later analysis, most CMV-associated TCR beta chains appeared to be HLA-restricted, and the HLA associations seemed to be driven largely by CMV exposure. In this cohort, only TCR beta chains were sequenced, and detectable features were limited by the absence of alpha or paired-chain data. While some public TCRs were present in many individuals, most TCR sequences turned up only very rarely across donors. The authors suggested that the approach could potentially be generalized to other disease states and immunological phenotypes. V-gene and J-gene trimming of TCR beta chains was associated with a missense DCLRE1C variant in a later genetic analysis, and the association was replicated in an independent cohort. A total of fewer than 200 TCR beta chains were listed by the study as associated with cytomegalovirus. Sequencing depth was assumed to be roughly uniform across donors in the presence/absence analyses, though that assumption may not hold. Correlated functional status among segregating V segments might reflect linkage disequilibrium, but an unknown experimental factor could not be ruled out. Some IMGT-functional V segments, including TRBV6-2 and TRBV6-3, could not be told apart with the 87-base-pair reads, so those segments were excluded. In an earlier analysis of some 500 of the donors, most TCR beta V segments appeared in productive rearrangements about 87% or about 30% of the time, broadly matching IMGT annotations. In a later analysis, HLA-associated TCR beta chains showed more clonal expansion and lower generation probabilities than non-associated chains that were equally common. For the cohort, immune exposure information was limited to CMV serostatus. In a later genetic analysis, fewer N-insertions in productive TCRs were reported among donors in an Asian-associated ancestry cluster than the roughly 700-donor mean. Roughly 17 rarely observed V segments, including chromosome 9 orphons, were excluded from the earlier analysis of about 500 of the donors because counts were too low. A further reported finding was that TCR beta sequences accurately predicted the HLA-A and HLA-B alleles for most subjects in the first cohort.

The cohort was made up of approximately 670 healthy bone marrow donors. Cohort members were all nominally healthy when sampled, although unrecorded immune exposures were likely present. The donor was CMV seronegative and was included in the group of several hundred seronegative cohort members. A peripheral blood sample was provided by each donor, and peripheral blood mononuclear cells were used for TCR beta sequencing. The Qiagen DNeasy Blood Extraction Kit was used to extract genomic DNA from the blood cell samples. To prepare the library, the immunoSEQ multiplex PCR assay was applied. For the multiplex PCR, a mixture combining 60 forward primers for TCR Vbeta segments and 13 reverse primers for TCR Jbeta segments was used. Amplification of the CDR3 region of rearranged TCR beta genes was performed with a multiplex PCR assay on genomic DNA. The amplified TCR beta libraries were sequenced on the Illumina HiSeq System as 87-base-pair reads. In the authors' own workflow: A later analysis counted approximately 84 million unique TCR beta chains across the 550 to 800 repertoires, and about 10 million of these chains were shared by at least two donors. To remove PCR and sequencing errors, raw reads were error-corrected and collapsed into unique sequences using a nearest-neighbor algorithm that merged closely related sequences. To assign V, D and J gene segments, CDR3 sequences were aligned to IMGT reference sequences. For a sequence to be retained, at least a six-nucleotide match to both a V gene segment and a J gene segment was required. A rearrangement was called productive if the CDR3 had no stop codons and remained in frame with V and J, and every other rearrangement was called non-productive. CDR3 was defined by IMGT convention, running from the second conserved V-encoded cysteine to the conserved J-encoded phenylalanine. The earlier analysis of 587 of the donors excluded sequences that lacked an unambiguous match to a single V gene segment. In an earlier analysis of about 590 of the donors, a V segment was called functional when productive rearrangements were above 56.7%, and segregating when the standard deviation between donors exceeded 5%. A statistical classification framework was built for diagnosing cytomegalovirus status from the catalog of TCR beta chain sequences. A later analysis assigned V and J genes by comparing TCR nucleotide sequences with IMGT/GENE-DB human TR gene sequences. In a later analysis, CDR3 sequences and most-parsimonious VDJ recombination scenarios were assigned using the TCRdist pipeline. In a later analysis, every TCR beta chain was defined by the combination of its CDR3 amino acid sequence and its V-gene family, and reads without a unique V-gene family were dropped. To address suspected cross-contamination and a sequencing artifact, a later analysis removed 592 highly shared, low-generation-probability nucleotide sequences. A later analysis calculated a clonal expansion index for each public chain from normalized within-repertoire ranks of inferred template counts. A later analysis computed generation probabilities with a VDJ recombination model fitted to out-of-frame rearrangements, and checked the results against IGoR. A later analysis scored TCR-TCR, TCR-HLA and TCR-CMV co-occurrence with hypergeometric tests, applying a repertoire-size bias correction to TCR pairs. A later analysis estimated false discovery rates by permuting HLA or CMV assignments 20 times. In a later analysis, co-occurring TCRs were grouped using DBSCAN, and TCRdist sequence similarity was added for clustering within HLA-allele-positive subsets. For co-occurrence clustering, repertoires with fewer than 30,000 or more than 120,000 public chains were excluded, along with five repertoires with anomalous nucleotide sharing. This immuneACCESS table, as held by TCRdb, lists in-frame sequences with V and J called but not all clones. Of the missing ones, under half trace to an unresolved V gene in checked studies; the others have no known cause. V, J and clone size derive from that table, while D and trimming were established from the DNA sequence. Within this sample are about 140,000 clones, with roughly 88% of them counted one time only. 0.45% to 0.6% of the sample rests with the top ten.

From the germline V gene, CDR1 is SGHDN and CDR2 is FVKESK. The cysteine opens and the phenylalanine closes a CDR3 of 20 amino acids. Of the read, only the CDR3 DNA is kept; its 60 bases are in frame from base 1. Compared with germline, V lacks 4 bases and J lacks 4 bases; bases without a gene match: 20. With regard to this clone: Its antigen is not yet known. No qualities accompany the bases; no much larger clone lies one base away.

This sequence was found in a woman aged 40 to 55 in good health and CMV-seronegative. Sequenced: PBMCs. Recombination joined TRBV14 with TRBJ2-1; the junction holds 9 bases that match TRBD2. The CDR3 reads CASSPKWAGRASGIYNEQFF. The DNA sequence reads TGTGCCAGCAGCCCTAAGTGGGCAGGGAGGGCTAGCGGGATATACAATGAGCAGTTCTTC.